This T cell receptor beta chain stems from a study of blood T cells in healthy people across ages. Sample-barcoded 5' priming and a J-beta primer mix drove a second PCR of about 6 to 12 cycles. TCRdb re-called the 5' RACE reads with MiXCR, one entry per CDR3 protein. The sample has around 1,700,000 distinct CDR3 sequences, 28% seen once. Whole-study results and caveats: Changes in expanded clonotypes were possibly confounded, as the CMV status of donors was unknown. Diversity was estimated from one million T cells, and these estimates were considered underestimates.

The sample, around 9.9 milliliters of peripheral blood, was drawn from each donor. Each sample had at least 6 million PBMCs isolated. Note on this clonotype: Its cognate antigen is unknown. Given a much more abundant clone one base away, this may be a read error.

The TCR was taken from a woman in her 30s in good health. Input material: blood.

DNA for the CDR3: TGCAGCGCTGGGACTAGCGGCCGGGATGAGCAGTACTTC. It encodes CSAGTSGRDEQYF. The chain uses TRBV20-1 and TRBJ2-5; the match to TRBD2 covers 11 bases. Germline CDR1 and CDR2: DFQATT and SNEGSKA (reference sequence). This CDR3 is built from 13 residues.